Reported below is one T cell receptor (beta chain). The source of the sample is a study of blood T cell repertoires in COVID-19. Study-level information: Some COVID-19 samples were acute and others convalescent; all came from the United States, Italy and Spain. From T cells, B-cell-depleted T cells, or PBMCs came the material, which was cDNA or gDNA.

Per the original data handling: Amplification with reference gene primers provided the estimates of nucleated cell counts. Assay used: immunoSEQ multiplex PCR; TCRdb lists only in-frame clones, some missing. D and trimming come from the DNA, and the V and J calls and clone size come from that table. The repertoire holds more than 120,000 clones, with about 85% as singletons. This receptor was identified in a human donor with acute or convalescent COVID-19. The donor label of this sample is uncertain. The sample was peripheral blood.

CDR3 bases: TGTGCCAGCAGTGAACAGGGGTTAGATAATTCACCCCTCCACTTT. As protein: CASSEQGLDNSPLHF. The V gene is TRBV6-1, the J gene TRBJ1-6; D is perhaps TRBD1 (6 bases). The V end lost 2 bases, the J end lost 5 bases, and 10 bases lay between the germline ends. The CDR3 is 15 residues long. In germline, CDR1 is MNHNS, CDR2 SASEGT.